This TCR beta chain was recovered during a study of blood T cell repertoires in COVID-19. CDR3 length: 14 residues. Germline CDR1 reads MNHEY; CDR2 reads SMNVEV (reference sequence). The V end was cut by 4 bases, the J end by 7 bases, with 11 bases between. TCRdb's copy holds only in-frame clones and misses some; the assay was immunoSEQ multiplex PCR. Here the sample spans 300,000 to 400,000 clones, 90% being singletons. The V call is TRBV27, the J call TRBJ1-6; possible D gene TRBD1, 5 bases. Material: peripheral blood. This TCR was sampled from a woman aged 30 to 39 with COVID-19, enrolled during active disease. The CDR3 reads CASSSGLYNSPLHF. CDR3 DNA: TGTGCCAGCAGTTCGGGACTATACAATTCACCCCTCCACTTT.